The 9 T cell receptor beta chains reported below all come from one sample, sequenced in a study of identical twins. MiXCR, run by TCRdb on the 5' RACE reads, gives a single entry per CDR3 protein. The table includes about 900,000 distinct CDR3 sequences, 12% detected once. A further study also used this sample, focusing on yellow fever vaccine responses in identical twins.

Input material: PBMCs. These receptors were taken from a young woman in good health.

The V gene is TRBV29-1, the J gene TRBJ1-2; D gene ambiguous. This CDR3 is built from 14 residues. The germline V gene encodes CDR1 SQVTM and CDR2 ANQGSEA. With 6 bases removed from V and 4 bases from J, the gap between germline ends came to 18 bases. The CDR3 region is CSVPGRADSYGYTF. For the CDR3, the DNA is TGCAGCGTACCCGGTCGTGCAGATAGCTATGGCTACACCTTC.

This clonotype was recorded only once. The chain combines TRBV28 with TRBJ2-1; 12 positions agree with TRBD1. V lost 4 bases, J lost 10 bases, and 8 bases stayed unmatched. In germline, CDR1 is MDHEN, CDR2 SYDVKM. The CDR3 extends over 15 amino acids. The CDR3 coding sequence is TGTGCCAGCAGTTCACCGGGACAGGGGGCGGTGGAGCAGTTCTTC. Translating it yields CASSSPGQGAVEQFF.

There are a few counts of this clonotype. The chain links TRBV24-1 to TRBJ2-5, with D maybe TRBD1 (6 bases). V was pared by 7 bases and J by 4 bases, with 18 bases between. This CDR3 has 15 residues. The V gene's germline CDR1 is KGHDR and CDR2 SFDVKD. The DNA for the CDR3 is TGTGCCACCAGCCCCGGACAGATTTTTGGAGAGACCCAGTACTTC. Protein product: CATSPGQIFGETQYF.

This clonotype appeared a few times. The chain links TRBV27 to TRBJ2-2; D call uncertain. Per germline, CDR1 MNHEY and CDR2 SMNVEV (reference sequence). Deletions cut 10 bases from V and 8 bases from J, with 14 bases between. The CDR3 consists of 12 residues. CDR3 region: CATLGLRGELFF. CDR3 DNA sequence: TGTGCCACCCTCGGTCTACGGGGGGAGCTGTTTTTT.

This clonotype was seen more than once but under ten times. The chain links TRBV7-9 to TRBJ2-2; the D gene is possibly TRBD2 (5 bases). The CDR3 extends over 17 amino acids. From germline, CDR1 is SEHNR and CDR2 FQNEAQ (reference sequence). The V end was cut by 1 base, the J end by 3 bases, with 15 bases between. This chain's CDR3 is CASSLVFKRLDTGELFF. CDR3 DNA: TGTGCCAGCAGCTTAGTGTTTAAGCGGTTAGACACCGGGGAGCTGTTTTTT.

This clonotype was seen a few times. The V and J genes are TRBV6-5 and TRBJ2-7, with D possibly being TRBD1 (6 bases). CDR1 and CDR2 from the germline V gene are MNHEY and SVGAGI. Trimming cost V 4 bases and J 6 bases, with 28 bases left between them. This CDR3 has 18 residues. The CDR3 coding sequence is TGTGCCAGCAGTTCCCCCCTACGTCCCGACAGGTCGCGGTTCGAGCAGTACTTC. Protein: CASSSPLRPDRSRFEQYF.

This clonotype showed up many times. This sequence joins TRBV29-1 and TRBJ2-3; no firm D call. Trimming removed 4 bases from V and 0 bases from J, with 2 bases in between. Germline assignment: CDR1 SQVTM and CDR2 ANQGSEA. The CDR3 is 11 residues long. CDR3 region: CSVASTDTQYF. CDR3 coding DNA: TGCAGCGTTGCAAGCACAGATACGCAGTATTTT.

This clonotype has only a few counts. V gene TRBV15 combines with J gene TRBJ1-6; D is possibly TRBD1 (6 bases). The CDR3 consists of 16 residues. Germline values: CDR1 LNHNV, CDR2 YYDKDF (reference sequence). Deletions cut 1 base from V and 7 bases from J, with 14 bases between. The CDR3 sequence is CATSRVITGSNSPLHF. In DNA form, the CDR3 reads TGTGCCACCAGCAGAGTTATTACAGGGTCCAATTCACCCCTCCACTTT.

This clonotype was counted ten times or more. V and J are TRBV3-1 and TRBJ2-1; 9 nucleotides agree with TRBD2. The CDR3 has 16 residues. Trimming took 1 base from V and 0 from J; bases not matched to a gene: 1. Germline V gene sequence: CDR1 LGHDT, CDR2 YNNKEL (reference sequence). The CDR3 DNA reads as TGTGCCAGCAGCCAAGGACTAGCGGACTCCTACAATGAGCAGTTCTTC. Translating gives CASSQGLADSYNEQFF.